This T cell receptor (beta chain) comes out of a study of blood T cell repertoires in COVID-19. Study-wide background: The United States, Italy and Spain were the sources of the acute and convalescent COVID-19 samples.

Participants came from some 23 US areas, aged roughly 18 to 89 years. Which cohort a participant joined came from the clinical history participants gave. Sequenced by immunoSEQ multiplex PCR; TCRdb stores in-frame clones only, minus some. This table holds a few hundred thousand clones, 90% found once. The V gene end was trimmed by 6 bases and the J gene end by 2 bases; junction bases not matched to a gene: 8. The CDR3 runs 15 residues. Germline V gene lookup returns CDR1 SEHNR and CDR2 FQNEAQ (reference sequence). This TCR came from a woman between 18 and 30 years old with acute COVID-19. Sequenced input: PBMCs or T cells enriched from blood (not recorded which). The V gene is TRBV7-9, the J gene TRBJ1-1, with 8 nucleotides matching TRBD1. CDR3 coding DNA: TGTGCCAGCAGGGGCCGGGACAGGAGTAACACTGAAGCTTTCTTT. It is translated as CASRGRDRSNTEAFF.